Presented here are 30 T cell receptor beta chains from one specimen sequenced in a study of blood T cell repertoires in COVID-19. Repertoires were generated with immunoSEQ multiplex PCR, while TCRdb's copy carries only in-frame clones and drops some. The table shows fewer than 150,000 clones, with around 88% occurring only once. The sequenced material came from peripheral blood. All receptors come from a woman aged 45 to 65 who had recovered from COVID-19.

This chain uses TRBV9 with TRBJ2-7; D uncertain. Germline-derived CDR1 and CDR2 are SGDLS and YYNGEE. This CDR3 comprises 14 residues. Trimming took off 0 bases at V and 0 bases at J, with 7 bases between the two ends. This CDR3 reads CASSVDLNSYEQYF. The CDR3 DNA is TGTGCCAGCAGCGTAGACTTAAACTCCTACGAGCAGTACTTC.

The CDR3 DNA reads TGTGCTACCAGCCAGGGTCAGGTGAACACTGAAGCTTTCTTT. This sequence encodes CATSQGQVNTEAFF. V and J are TRBV12-5 and TRBJ1-1; the D gene is possibly TRBD1 (5 bases). The CDR3 runs 14 residues. V gave up 10 bases and J gave up 0 bases, with 15 bases separating them. The germline CDR1 and CDR2 sequences are LGHNT and FRNRAP.

This rearrangement joins TRBV24-1 to TRBJ2-3; possibly TRBD2 for D (6 bases). The CDR3 is 14 amino acids. The germline V gene has CDR1 KGHDR and CDR2 SFDVKD. V dropped 3 bases and J dropped 4 bases, with 10 bases sitting between them. The CDR3 is CATSDRGLADTQYF. Written as DNA, the CDR3 is TGTGCCACCAGTGATCGGGGGTTAGCAGATACGCAGTATTTT.

This rearrangement joins TRBV6-5 to TRBJ2-5; D remains ambiguous. V lost 5 bases, J lost 5 bases, and 6 bases lay in between. Germline assignment: CDR1 MNHEY and CDR2 SVGAGI. This CDR3 spans 11 amino acids. The CDR3 DNA is TGTGCCAGCAGTAACATTGAGACCCAGTACTTC. This sequence encodes CASSNIETQYF.

The chain couples TRBV29-1 to TRBJ2-3, with 11 positions matching TRBD2. The ends lost 5 bases at V and 5 bases at J; junction bases unmatched: 6. The germline V gene encodes CDR1 SQVTM and CDR2 ANQGSEA. CDR3 length equals 14 residues. The DNA for the CDR3 is TGCAGCGTTAAAGGGCTAGCGGGGGGAGATACGCAGTATTTT. Its translation: CSVKGLAGGDTQYF.

This chain uses TRBV28 with TRBJ2-7; 8 bases line up with TRBD1. Germline V lookup: CDR1 MDHEN, CDR2 SYDVKM. The CDR3 is made up of 13 amino acids. V trimming: 2 bases; J trimming: 3 bases; junction bases outside the gene matches: 0. CDR3: CASSLDRGYEQYF. As DNA, the CDR3 is TGTGCCAGCAGTTTAGACAGGGGCTACGAGCAGTACTTC.

This sequence joins TRBV2 and TRBJ2-3, with 9 bases that match TRBD1. CDR3 length: 15 residues. V dropped 5 bases and J dropped 4; count of bases not matched to a gene: 7. Germline-derived CDR1 and CDR2 are SNHLY and FYNNEI. The CDR3 coding sequence is TGTGCCAGCAGTCCCTGGACAGGGGCGTCAGATACGCAGTATTTT. Translating it yields CASSPWTGASDTQYF.

The J gene is TRBJ2-3, the V gene TRBV7-9, with D unresolved. This CDR3 is built from 14 residues. Germline V lookup: CDR1 SEHNR, CDR2 FQNEAQ (reference sequence). Trimming took off 5 bases at V and 6 bases at J, with 15 bases between the two ends. The DNA for the CDR3 is TGTGCCAGCAGCCCCCCGGGTGCCGCGGATACGCAGTATTTT. Protein sequence: CASSPPGAADTQYF.

The chain uses TRBV28 and TRBJ2-7; unclear D gene. The V gene's germline CDR1 is MDHEN and CDR2 SYDVKM. CDR3 length: 11 amino acids. Deletions cut 5 bases from V and 5 bases from J, with 7 bases between. CDR3 protein: CASSVFDEQYF. The CDR3 DNA is TGTGCCAGCAGTGTCTTCGACGAGCAGTACTTC.

The V gene is TRBV7-9, the J gene TRBJ1-6, with 8 nucleotides matching TRBD1. The J segment lost 7 bases and the V segment lost 0 bases, leaving 8 bases of the junction unmatched. CDR3 length equals 17 residues. Germline V gives CDR1 SEHNR, CDR2 FQNEAQ (reference sequence). The CDR3 nucleotides are TGTGCCAGCAGCTTAGCTCGACAGGGGAAGCAAAATTCACCCCTCCACTTT. This gives the protein CASSLARQGKQNSPLHF.

The chain carries TRBV6-2 or TRBV6-3 and TRBJ2-6; D remains ambiguous. Germline CDR1 is MNHEY and CDR2 is SVGEGT. The length of the CDR3 is 15 residues. V was cut by 6 bases and J by 0 bases, with 9 bases left in between. CDR3 protein: CASSPIDSGANVLTF. In DNA, the CDR3 is TGTGCCAGCAGCCCAATAGACTCTGGGGCCAACGTCCTGACTTTC.

This CDR3 is CASSSDRGRINEQFF. CDR3 sequence (DNA): TGTGCCAGCAGCTCGGACAGGGGGCGCATCAATGAGCAGTTCTTC. The rearrangement uses TRBV9 and TRBJ2-1, with 11 bases fitting TRBD1. The CDR3 is 15 residues long. With V trimmed by 4 bases and J by 6 bases, 6 bases remained unmatched. Germline CDR1 SGDLS, CDR2 YYNGEE.

The rearrangement joins TRBV30 to TRBJ1-6, with 7 bases identical to TRBD1. The J segment lost 14 bases and the V segment lost 1 base, leaving 14 bases of the junction unmatched. This CDR3 is built from 15 residues. Germline CDR1 and CDR2: GTSNPN and SVGIG (reference sequence). The CDR3 loop is CAWSAGQLSKVSLHF. The CDR3 DNA sequence: TGTGCCTGGAGTGCGGGACAGCTCTCGAAAGTGTCCCTCCACTTT.

This clone was seen once. The genes are TRBV3-1 (or the pseudogene TRBV3-2) and TRBJ2-3; 8 bases map to TRBD2. The junction had 6 bases not matched to a gene; V was cut back by 2 bases and J by 5 bases. Germline V gene sequence: CDR1 LGHDT, CDR2 YNNKEL (reference sequence). The CDR3 length is 15 residues. In nucleotides, the CDR3 is TGTGCCAGCAGCCAAATCAGACTAGCGAGAGATACGCAGTATTTT. Protein sequence: CASSQIRLARDTQYF.

The rearrangement uses TRBV19 and TRBJ1-1; TRBD1 aligns across 7 bases. Germline V lookup: CDR1 LNHDA, CDR2 SQIVND (reference sequence). V lost 5 bases, J lost 6 bases, and 6 bases stayed unmatched. CDR3 length equals 13 residues. The CDR3 reads CASSPGGGPEAFF. As DNA, the CDR3 is TGTGCCAGTAGTCCTGGAGGGGGCCCTGAAGCTTTCTTT.

The chain recombines TRBV5-1 with TRBJ1-5; the match to TRBD1 covers 9 bases. V gave up 2 bases and J gave up 4 bases; unmatched junction bases: 4. Germline CDR1 is SGHRS and CDR2 is YFSETQ. This CDR3 spans 15 amino acids. The CDR3 sequence is CASSLTGGLNQPQHF. The CDR3 DNA reads TGCGCCAGCAGCTTAACAGGGGGCCTGAATCAGCCCCAGCATTTT.

This chain links TRBV6-4 with TRBJ2-1; D gene uncertain. The length of the CDR3 is 16 residues. CDR1 and CDR2 (germline): MRHNA, SNTAGT. V was pared by 3 bases and J by 4 bases, with 16 bases between. Written as DNA, the CDR3 is TGTGCCAGCAGTGAGGAAGGCCTAGACCCATACAATGAGCAGTTCTTC. This gives the protein CASSEEGLDPYNEQFF.

This clone was seen a single time. V gene TRBV14 combines with J gene TRBJ2-7; 10 bases are shared with TRBD2. CDR3 length: 15 residues. With 4 bases clipped from V and 2 bases from J, the junction kept 5 bases outside the gene matches. Germline-derived CDR1 and CDR2 are SGHDN and FVKESK. DNA of the CDR3: TGTGCCAGCAGCCGCTCTCTAGCGGGGGCCTACGAGCAGTACTTC. Residues: CASSRSLAGAYEQYF.

The rearrangement uses TRBV10-3 and TRBJ2-3; D remains unclear. Trimming left V 9 bases short and J 4 bases short, with 8 bases between. CDR3 length: 11 amino acids. Germline-derived CDR1 and CDR2 are ENHRY and SYGVKD. The CDR3 DNA reads as TGTGCCATAAAGCGACCAGATACGCAGTATTTT. Translation: CAIKRPDTQYF.

The rearrangement joins TRBV7-2 to TRBJ1-1; D might be TRBD1 (5 bases). V lost 4 bases to trimming and J lost 3 bases, with 12 bases between them. The CDR3 runs 14 residues. Germline V gene lookup returns CDR1 SGHTA and CDR2 FQGNSA. CDR3 coding DNA: TGTGCCAGCAGCTATACGGGGGGTCACACTGAAGCTTTCTTT. It encodes CASSYTGGHTEAFF. Complete variable domain (other parts from reference TRBV7-2 and TRBJ1-1): GAGVSQSPSNKVTEKGKDVELRCDPISGHTALYWYRQSLGQGLEFLIYFQGNSAPDKSGLPSDRFSAERTGGSVSTLTIQRTQQEDSAVYLCASSYTGGHTEAFFGQGTRLTVV.

The chain recombines TRBV5-1 with TRBJ1-1; the D gene is possibly TRBD1 (5 bases). The CDR3 is 13 residues long. Trimming took off 0 bases at V and 8 bases at J, with 11 bases between the two ends. The V gene's germline CDR1 is SGHRS and CDR2 YFSETQ. The CDR3 spells CASSLERGLEAFF. The CDR3 DNA sequence: TGCGCCAGCAGCTTGGAAAGGGGTTTGGAAGCTTTCTTT.

V and J are TRBV5-1 and TRBJ1-2; no reliable D call. Trimming took off 0 bases at V and 1 base at J, with 7 bases between the two ends. Germline V gene sequence: CDR1 SGHRS, CDR2 YFSETQ. The CDR3 covers 14 residues. The CDR3 bases are TGCGCCAGCAGCTTGGGGAGTCATAACTATGGCTACACCTTC. Translating gives CASSLGSHNYGYTF. The full variable domain, with the rest looked up from reference TRBV5-1 and TRBJ1-2, is KAGVTQTPRYLIKTRGQQVTLSCSPISGHRSVSWYQQTPGQGLQFLFEYFSETQRNKGNFPGRFSGRQFSNSRSEMNVSTLELGDSALYLCASSLGSHNYGYTFGSGTRLTVV.

This clone was counted only a few times. This chain joins TRBV6-5 and TRBJ1-3; 7 nucleotides line up with TRBD1. This CDR3 region has 14 residues. Trimming at V came to 7 bases and at J to 0 bases, leaving 3 bases not matched to a gene. Germline V gene lookup returns CDR1 MNHEY and CDR2 SVGAGI. The CDR3 is CASTTGDSGNTIYF. The CDR3 DNA sequence: TGTGCCAGCACTACAGGGGACTCTGGAAACACCATATATTTT.

Details on this clone: One end of the junction fails to match germline, which may point to a read error. The CDR3 DNA sequence: TGTACCAGCAGCCGCGGACTAGCGGGGGCCCCCTACAATGAGCAGTTCTTC. Its protein product is CTSSRGLAGAPYNEQFF. The V gene is TRBV3-1 (or the pseudogene TRBV3-2), the J gene TRBJ2-1, with TRBD2 matching over 13 bases. Germline CDR1 reads LGHDT; CDR2 reads YNNKEL (reference sequence). This CDR3 comprises 17 residues.

The chain links TRBV5-1 to TRBJ1-3, with 8 bases lining up with TRBD1. The germline V gene has CDR1 SGHRS and CDR2 YFSETQ. This CDR3 is 18 amino acids long. V shed 0 bases, J shed 3 bases, and the junction held 11 bases outside the gene matches. The CDR3 spells CASSLEIQGARYGNTIYF. CDR3 DNA: TGCGCCAGCAGCTTGGAGATCCAGGGGGCACGCTATGGAAACACCATATATTTT.

The chain joins TRBV30 to TRBJ1-6, with 8 bases matching TRBD1. The V and J ends lost 4 bases and 2 bases, in that order; junction bases with no gene match: 1. The length of the CDR3 is 14 residues. The germline V gene encodes CDR1 GTSNPN and CDR2 SVGIG (reference sequence). The CDR3 bases are TGTGCCTGGAAGACAGGGGCCTATAATTCACCCCTCCACTTT. Translating it yields CAWKTGAYNSPLHF.

The chain has TRBV5-1 and TRBJ2-1; D possibly corresponds to TRBD2 (6 bases). Trimming took 0 bases from V and 6 from J, leaving 7 bases between them. Germline V CDR1 and CDR2: SGHRS, YFSETQ. The CDR3 consists of 13 residues. In DNA form, the CDR3 reads TGCGCCAGCAGCTTGGTGACTAGCAATGAGCAGTTCTTC. This translates into CASSLVTSNEQFF. Full variable domain (remainder filled in from reference TRBV5-1 and TRBJ2-1): KAGVTQTPRYLIKTRGQQVTLSCSPISGHRSVSWYQQTPGQGLQFLFEYFSETQRNKGNFPGRFSGRQFSNSRSEMNVSTLELGDSALYLCASSLVTSNEQFFGPGTRLTVL.

This chain connects TRBV4-1 to TRBJ2-5; 7 positions agree with TRBD2. V shed 4 bases and J 0 bases; nucleotides not matched to a gene: 5. The V gene's germline CDR1 is MGHRA and CDR2 YSYEKL. The CDR3 runs to 15 residues. DNA of the CDR3: TGCGCCAGCAGCCGAGCACTAGCGTACCAAGAGACCCAGTACTTC. This encodes CASSRALAYQETQYF.

This clone was detected only a few times. CDR3 bases: TGCGCCAGCAGCTTGAATGTAGCGGGGGGTGACGAGCAGTACTTC. Its translation: CASSLNVAGGDEQYF. The rearrangement uses TRBV5-1 and TRBJ2-7, with TRBD2 matching over 10 bases. Germline V gives CDR1 SGHRS, CDR2 YFSETQ. The V and J ends lost 1 base and 5 bases, in that order; junction bases with no gene match: 6. The CDR3 sequence is 15 residues long.

The chain employs TRBV4-3 and TRBJ2-7; 8 bases align to TRBD1. Trimming took 4 bases from V and 3 from J; bases not matched to a gene: 8. This CDR3 contains 15 residues. The germline gives CDR1 LGHNA, CDR2 YSLEER. Here the CDR3 reads CASSRLTGEVYEQYF. The DNA of the CDR3 is TGCGCCAGCAGCCGCCTGACAGGGGAAGTCTACGAGCAGTACTTC.